This T cell receptor (beta chain) originates from a study of T cell responses to AZD1222 COVID-19 vaccine. General study points: In a largely white British group with more females than males, clonal diversity was possibly underestimated. The reported proportion of spike-specific TCRs targeting unmutated variant regions was nearly half. Baseline serology detected seropositivity in only five or six AZD1222 recipients. Two AZD1222 doses significantly raised spike-specific TCR breadth and depth over controls.

Clones were sequenced by immunoSEQ multiplex PCR, and TCRdb holds only the in-frame ones, with some missing. The sample contains 99,000 or so clones, 82% of which appear only once. To note about this clone: Its antigen is as yet unknown.

The sequences come from peripheral blood, collected on day 0 of AZD1222 vaccination. The origin of this receptor is an adult in good health.

The CDR3 sequence: CASSRTRYNEQFF. The CDR3 DNA follows: TGTGCCAGCAGCCGGACGAGGTACAATGAGCAGTTCTTC. The chain employs TRBV7-2 and TRBJ2-1; D is ambiguous. The CDR3 length is 13 residues. In germline, CDR1 is SGHTA, CDR2 FQGNSA. Trimming stripped 5 bases from V and 4 bases from J, with 9 bases between.